This T cell receptor (beta chain) was captured in a study of response to subunit inactivated influenza vaccine. Study-wide results and caveats: The authors put forward the suggestion that each seasonal influenza vaccination may bring in only a limited number of new T cells.

Germline assignment: CDR1 KGHDR and CDR2 SFDVKD. This CDR3 spans 13 amino acids. V was clipped by 9 bases and J by 0 bases, with 8 bases between them. This clonotype was detected many times. Antigen: not known. TCRdb recomputed calls from the RT-PCR reads with MiXCR, one row per CDR3 protein. This sample has about 160,000 distinct CDR3 sequences, with 11% found just once. This chain links TRBV24-1 with TRBJ2-1; D gene ambiguous. The clonotype comes from a man aged 45-60 years who received an inactivated influenza vaccine. Sequences were derived from non-naive T cells sorted from PBMCs, sampled 40 to 50 days after vaccination. The CDR3 bases are TGTGCCACCTCGTGGAGCTCCTACAATGAGCAGTTCTTC. This translates into CATSWSSYNEQFF.